Presented here are 3 T cell receptor beta chains from one specimen sequenced in a study of blood T cell repertoires in COVID-19. Method: immunoSEQ multiplex PCR; TCRdb's copy keeps in-frame clones and lacks some. The repertoire holds roughly 130,000 clones, with around 90% as singletons. The specimen was peripheral blood. All receptors come from a man aged 50-60 years with active COVID-19.

The chain joins TRBV11-3 to TRBJ1-1, with TRBD1 matching over 7 bases. The germline CDR1 and CDR2 sequences are SGHNT and YENEEA. The length of the CDR3 is 13 residues. J was trimmed by 10 bases and V by 3 bases; bases with no gene match: 8. CDR3 in DNA: TGTGCCAGCAGCTTCAGGGCAGGGGGTTCAGCTTTCTTT. This codes for CASSFRAGGSAFF.

The genes are TRBV19 and TRBJ2-1; unclear D gene. CDR1 LNHDA and CDR2 SQIVND come from the germline V gene (reference sequence). The ends were cut back, 3 bases at V and 6 bases at J, with 9 bases in the middle. The CDR3 has 13 amino acids. The CDR3 nucleotides read TGTGCCAGTAGTATCTCACGGAGCAATGAGCAGTTCTTC. Translating gives CASSISRSNEQFF.

This clone was detected only once. The chain has TRBV9 and TRBJ2-3; 8 positions agree with TRBD2. The J segment lost 4 bases and the V segment lost 3 bases, leaving 7 bases of the junction unmatched. CDR1 is SGDLS and CDR2 is YYNGEE in the germline V gene. This CDR3 comprises 15 residues. The CDR3, as DNA: TGTGCCAGCAGCGAGGGACTAGACTTGCCAGATACGCAGTATTTT. Encoded protein: CASSEGLDLPDTQYF.